This is a list of T cell receptor beta chains from one sample in a study of OX40 agonist ivuxolimab in advanced cancers. Sequenced by immunoSEQ multiplex PCR; TCRdb stores in-frame clones only, minus some. The sample shows more than 75,000 clones, 80% to 90% of them seen only once. The input for sequencing was CD4+ or CD8+ T cells sorted from blood, taken in a trial of the OX40 agonist ivuxolimab. The receptors were gathered from an adult with an advanced solid tumor such as melanoma, head and neck, liver or kidney cancer. CDR3s include the opening cysteine and the closing phenylalanine or tryptophan.

v_call cdr3_aa
TRBV7-8 CASSPVDVGANNEQFF
TRBV5-4 CASSHSDTQYF
TRBV6-5 CASSWDRANSPLHF
TRBV29-1 CSARGGGSNQPQHF
TRBV7-9 CASSLDAVSTDTQYF
TRBV29-1 CSAGTSASYEQYF
TRBV7-9 CASSPVGQINEKLFF
TRBV7-2 CASGGTRARNTGELFF
TRBV4-3 CASSQEKPGNEKLFF
TRBV28 CASSPQWTSADTQYF
TRBV10-3 CAISESGGGLETQYF
TRBV6-1 CASSEEANQPQHF
TRBV7-2 CASSPSPKSTGLLQETQYF
TRBV6-1 CASSELVADTQYF
TRBV5-1 CASSLIPGSDTQYF
TRBV12-5 CASGFGTGDFEDTQYF
TRBV4-1 CASSQVAGEWNTEAFF
TRBV7-2 CASSQDRLGIQSPLHF
TRBV4-1 CASSQQTGTPKRHYEQYF
TRBV6-5 CAISEDGTRVKLFF
TRBV27 CASSFGGLADLLTRNEQFF
TRBV5-4 CASSPAWDEKLFF
TRBV5-4 CASSFASYEQYF
TRBV19 CASSSESAPGQSNYGYTF
TRBV10-3 CAISEAGGGTLNQPQHF
TRBV30 CAWSVGQTNSPLHF
TRBV2 CASRMRTDYNSPLHF
TRBV27 CASRLRDPQSKDTQYF
TRBV6-5 CASLAGYEQYF
TRBV5-1 CASGKGQENEKLFF
TRBV5-1 CASSLSLPRTGVTEAFF
TRBV28 CASRSTGDYQPQHF
TRBV9 CASSVDKKQRSSYNEQFF
TRBV27 CASRRLAGGPVEQFF
TRBV16 CASSQFGRGDNEQFF
TRBV6-6 CASSPWDSSTDTQYF
TRBV11-3 CASSFGRGTGANVLTF
TRBV10-3 CAIRDGGAETQYF
TRBV4-3 CASSQDLRNSPLHF
TRBV9 CASSVGTTEESQYF
TRBV6-5 CASSLQGSYNEQFF
TRBV9 CASSFKRQHRGERSPLHF
TRBV7-8 CASSLAQTTVTDTQYF
TRBV27 CASTLRRLSTDTQYF
TRBV19 CASSIYFIGLAGMEGFTDTQYF
TRBV25-1 CASRRRGMDSPLHF
TRBV7-9 CASSLGLAGVSNEQFF
TRBV9 CASGQIQSTNEQFF
TRBV5-4 CASTGQAGAGELFF
TRBV28 CASSFKGRRTQYF
TRBV19 CASKGGGPMTGELFF
TRBV9 CASSVRAFGYEQYF
TRBV4-1 CASSRTTRVSNTEAFF
TRBV7-9 CASSGPLAVSYNEQFF
TRBV27 CASSRAGVTLNTEAFF
TRBV7-7 CASSLARKPSGKRDNEQFF
TRBV10-1 CASSEGSGANVLTF
TRBV5-1 CASRQGQENTEAFF
TRBV7-9 CATLPAGGGPVRDQYF